A selection of T cell receptor beta chains follows, all from one sample in a study of shared clonotypes between healthy human individuals. TCRdb's copy holds only in-frame clones and misses some; the assay was immunoSEQ multiplex PCR. The profile shows about 2 million clones, roughly 94% of them singletons. The material sequenced was naive CD4+ T cells sorted from blood. All receptors come from a man between 18 and 35 years old in good health. Both conserved end residues are part of each CDR3. The order of the fields is J gene, V gene, CDR3 protein.

j_call: TRBJ1-5; v_call: TRBV6-6; cdr3_aa: CASTSGGQLNQPQHF
j_call: TRBJ2-2; v_call: TRBV6-1; cdr3_aa: CASRRTVANTGELFF
j_call: TRBJ1-3; v_call: TRBV19; cdr3_aa: CASSKRTAGNTIYF
j_call: TRBJ2-1; v_call: TRBV5-1; cdr3_aa: CASSQTGTGNNEQFF
j_call: TRBJ1-1; v_call: TRBV6-6; cdr3_aa: CASSYKGEAFF
j_call: TRBJ2-7; v_call: TRBV12-5; cdr3_aa: CASGSSGTGGAGQYF
j_call: TRBJ2-7; v_call: TRBV5-1; cdr3_aa: CASSEGGYYEQYF
j_call: TRBJ2-5; v_call: TRBV10-1; cdr3_aa: CASSPGWGTGETQYF
j_call: TRBJ1-1; v_call: TRBV19; cdr3_aa: CANRQGENTEAFF
j_call: TRBJ2-7; v_call: TRBV29-1; cdr3_aa: CSVSSGTYEQYF
j_call: TRBJ2-7; v_call: TRBV10-2; cdr3_aa: CASTRQGGSHEQYF
j_call: TRBJ2-2; v_call: TRBV9; cdr3_aa: CASSVGLAGGNTGELFF
j_call: TRBJ2-5; v_call: TRBV6-5; cdr3_aa: CASSRTSGSGETQYF
j_call: TRBJ2-2; v_call: TRBV6-1; cdr3_aa: CASSKEGVTGELFF
j_call: TRBJ1-2; v_call: TRBV14; cdr3_aa: CASSQGGVFLGGYTF
j_call: TRBJ1-2; v_call: TRBV2; cdr3_aa: CASSDWGPNGYTF
j_call: TRBJ1-1; v_call: TRBV30; cdr3_aa: CAYLRDRGYTEAFF
j_call: TRBJ2-7; v_call: TRBV2; cdr3_aa: CASRQGLSYEQYF
j_call: TRBJ2-7; v_call: TRBV13; cdr3_aa: CASRLAGGSYEQYF
j_call: TRBJ2-3; v_call: TRBV6-5; cdr3_aa: CASRASGTDTQYF
j_call: TRBJ2-7; v_call: TRBV9; cdr3_aa: CASSVGGQGPYEQYF
j_call: TRBJ2-7; v_call: TRBV18; cdr3_aa: CASSWTETYEQYF
j_call: TRBJ2-3; v_call: TRBV30; cdr3_aa: CAWSAIRTSGYTDTQYF
j_call: TRBJ1-5; v_call: TRBV30; cdr3_aa: CAWSWQGGNQPQHF
j_call: TRBJ1-1; v_call: TRBV14; cdr3_aa: CASSEKGLRQGFTEAFF
j_call: TRBJ2-3; v_call: TRBV2; cdr3_aa: CASLRPGDTQYF
j_call: TRBJ1-3; v_call: TRBV30; cdr3_aa: CAWSVRQGSDSIFRNTIYF
j_call: TRBJ1-1; v_call: TRBV9; cdr3_aa: CASSVEGPGRDTEAFF
j_call: TRBJ1-2; v_call: TRBV4-3; cdr3_aa: CASSQEANGVLGGYTF
j_call: TRBJ2-5; v_call: TRBV12-5; cdr3_aa: CASGLSSEETQYF
j_call: TRBJ2-5; v_call: TRBV10-3; cdr3_aa: CAISESGTQYF
j_call: TRBJ1-3; v_call: TRBV14; cdr3_aa: CASGKGGSDTIYF
j_call: TRBJ2-5; v_call: TRBV5-4; cdr3_aa: CASSRWTSGGGETQYF
j_call: TRBJ2-5; v_call: TRBV4-2; cdr3_aa: CASSLWTKNAQETQYF
j_call: TRBJ1-1; v_call: TRBV5-6; cdr3_aa: CASSTTANTEAFF
j_call: TRBJ1-4; v_call: TRBV11-2; cdr3_aa: CASRGVTGPSEKLFF
j_call: TRBJ2-3; v_call: TRBV29-1; cdr3_aa: CSVERRPTDTQYF
j_call: TRBJ1-2; v_call: TRBV7-9; cdr3_aa: CASSWGQGGYGYTF
j_call: TRBJ1-1; v_call: TRBV7-3; cdr3_aa: CASSLTSEGPEAFF
j_call: TRBJ1-3; v_call: TRBV6-5; cdr3_aa: CASRSDGLSGNTIYF
j_call: TRBJ2-1; v_call: TRBV11-3; cdr3_aa: CASSITSGSFNEQFF